This T cell receptor beta chain originates from a study of control samples from healthy donors and cancer patients. CDR1 and CDR2 from the germline V gene are SGHVS and FQNEAQ. This CDR3 has 13 amino acids. Trimming pared 5 bases from V and 4 bases from J, leaving 11 bases between. Some clones are missing from TCRdb's copy, which holds only in-frame ones; the method was immunoSEQ multiplex PCR. The sample carries tens of thousands of clones, around nine tenths recorded once. This TCR was sampled from a woman in her thirties or forties with lung cancer. J is TRBJ1-2 and V is TRBV7-8; D call uncertain. Sequenced: PBMCs. The CDR3 sequence is CASSPIGLYGYTF. The CDR3 DNA reads TGTGCCAGCAGCCCCATCGGACTCTATGGCTACACCTTC.